This T cell receptor (beta chain) was captured in a study of T cell clonality in common variable immunodeficiency. Overall study results and limits: Compared with controls, CVID subjects had fewer shared TCRbeta clones.

Sequencing used immunoSEQ multiplex PCR; TCRdb keeps in-frame clones, though not all of them. The record shows around 60,000 clones for this sample, with no singletons present. This clone was seen ten or more times. Antigen unknown. The CDR3 end is not reached by the read, which stops 3 residues before it; the germline J gene fills it in. With 5 bases removed from V and 4 bases from J, the gap between germline ends came to 8 bases. Germline V lookup: CDR1 ENHRY, CDR2 SYGVKD. The CDR3 length is 13 residues. Sequenced: peripheral blood mononuclear cells. The origin of this receptor is a person between 18 and 70 years old in good health. This chain connects TRBV10-3 to TRBJ1-4; no clear D. This chain's CDR3 is CAISKSLNEKLFF. CDR3 DNA (partial): TGTGCCATCAGTAAGAGCCTTAATGAAAAA.